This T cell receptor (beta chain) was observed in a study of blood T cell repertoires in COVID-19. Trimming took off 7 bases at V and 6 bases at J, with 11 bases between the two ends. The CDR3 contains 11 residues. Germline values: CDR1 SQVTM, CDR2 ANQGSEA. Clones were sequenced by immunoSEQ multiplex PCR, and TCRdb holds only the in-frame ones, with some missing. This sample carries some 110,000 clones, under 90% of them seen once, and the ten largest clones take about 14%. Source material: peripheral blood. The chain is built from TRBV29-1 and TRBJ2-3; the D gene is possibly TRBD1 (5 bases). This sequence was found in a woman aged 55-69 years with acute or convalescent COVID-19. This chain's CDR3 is CSGDPGDTQYF. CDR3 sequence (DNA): TGCAGCGGGGATCCAGGGGATACGCAGTATTTT.